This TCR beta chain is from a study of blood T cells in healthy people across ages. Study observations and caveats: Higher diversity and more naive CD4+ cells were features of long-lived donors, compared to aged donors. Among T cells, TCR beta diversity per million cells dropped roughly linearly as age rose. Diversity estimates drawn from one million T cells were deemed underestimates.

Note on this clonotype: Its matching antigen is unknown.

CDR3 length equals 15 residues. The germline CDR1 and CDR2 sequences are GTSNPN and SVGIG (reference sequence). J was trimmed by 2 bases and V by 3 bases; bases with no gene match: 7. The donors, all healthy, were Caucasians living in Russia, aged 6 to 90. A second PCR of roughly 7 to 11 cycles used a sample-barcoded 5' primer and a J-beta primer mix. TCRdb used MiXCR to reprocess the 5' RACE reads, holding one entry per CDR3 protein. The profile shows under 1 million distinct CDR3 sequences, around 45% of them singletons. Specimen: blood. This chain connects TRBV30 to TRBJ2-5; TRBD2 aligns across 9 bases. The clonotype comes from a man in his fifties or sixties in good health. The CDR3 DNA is TGTGCCTGGAGCCACCTGAGCGGGGGGCAAGAGACCCAGTACTTC. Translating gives CAWSHLSGGQETQYF.